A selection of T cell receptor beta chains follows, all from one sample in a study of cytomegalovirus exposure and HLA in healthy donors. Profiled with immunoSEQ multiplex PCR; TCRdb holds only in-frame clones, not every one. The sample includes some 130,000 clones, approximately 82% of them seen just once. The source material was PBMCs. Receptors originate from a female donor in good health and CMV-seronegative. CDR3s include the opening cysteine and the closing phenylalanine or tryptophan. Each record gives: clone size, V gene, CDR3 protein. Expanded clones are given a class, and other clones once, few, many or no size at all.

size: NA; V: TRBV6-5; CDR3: CASSRGQGSSYEQYF
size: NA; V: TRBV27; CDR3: CASSPRQTGGEGSTYTEAFF
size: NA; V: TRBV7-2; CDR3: CASSWVWEAAFF
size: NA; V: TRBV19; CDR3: CASSIHWGGGETQYF
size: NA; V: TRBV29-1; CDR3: CSAEEGASGGYTF
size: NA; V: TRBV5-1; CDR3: CASSSTGPSGNTIYF
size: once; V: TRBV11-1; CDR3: CASSFRGFSYNEQFF
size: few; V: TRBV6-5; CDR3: CASSYRTNTEAFF
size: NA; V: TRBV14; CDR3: CASSFGLAGYEQYF
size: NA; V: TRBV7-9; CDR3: CASSLGQTGGYTF
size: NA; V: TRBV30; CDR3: CAWRPPSGGAFF
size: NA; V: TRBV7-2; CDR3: CASSLGAGTPVQETQYF
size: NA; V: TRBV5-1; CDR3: CASSSDRVRFF
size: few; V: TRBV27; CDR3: CASSTLGGEAFF
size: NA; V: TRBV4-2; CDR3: CASSQADRRTGELFF
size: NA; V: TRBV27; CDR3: CASSFGPAGLNEQFF
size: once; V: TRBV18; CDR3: CASSPRTGGHTGELFF
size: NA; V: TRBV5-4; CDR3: CASSGTSSYEQYF
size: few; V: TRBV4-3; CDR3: CASSQDGQAYTGELFF
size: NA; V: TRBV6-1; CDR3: CASTPLMGEAGELFF
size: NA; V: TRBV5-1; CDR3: CASSLAQGAYNEQFF